A single sample gave rise to the 20 T cell receptor beta chains below, sequenced in a study of T-cell memory formation after mild COVID-19. TCRdb ran MiXCR on the 5' RACE reads and lists one entry per CDR3 protein. The data hold under 60,000 distinct CDR3 sequences, with roughly a tenth observed a single time. Specimen: PBMCs or a T cell subset sorted from them (not recorded which). The source of these receptors is an adult woman who had mild COVID-19 (a few samples of this study predate the infection). Cell type and time point are not known.

The chain carries TRBV18 and TRBJ1-5; D gene ambiguous. Germline V lookup: CDR1 KGHSH, CDR2 LQKENI. CDR3 length: 16 residues. With 0 bases removed from V and 1 base from J, the gap between germline ends came to 10 bases. CDR3 nucleotide sequence: TGTGCCAGCTCACCACCAGGCGACGGGAGCAATCAGCCCCAGCATTTT. Translation: CASSPPGDGSNQPQHF.

This clonotype has only a few counts. The chain employs TRBV20-1 and TRBJ2-1; TRBD2 matches at 9 bases. With V trimmed by 0 bases and J by 5 bases, 5 bases remained unmatched. CDR1 is DFQATT, CDR2 SNEGSKA, per germline (reference sequence). There are 15 residues in the CDR3. CDR3 in amino acids: CSAREGSGRNNEQFF. The CDR3 nucleotides are TGCAGTGCTAGAGAAGGTAGCGGGAGAAACAATGAGCAGTTCTTC.

The rearrangement joins TRBV11-1 to TRBJ2-7; 8 nucleotides align to TRBD1. Germline CDR1 and CDR2: SGHAT and FQDESV (reference sequence). Unmatched junction bases numbered 10, after V lost 5 bases and J lost 1 base. The CDR3 loop spans 16 amino acids. CDR3: CASSPPRDRRSYEQYF. In DNA, the CDR3 is TGTGCCAGCAGCCCACCCAGGGACAGGAGATCCTACGAGCAGTACTTC.

This clonotype came up a few times. V and J are TRBV3-1 and TRBJ1-2; possible D gene TRBD1, 6 bases. CDR1 and CDR2 from the germline V gene are LGHDT and YNNKEL (reference sequence). The V and J ends lost 3 bases and 1 base respectively, with 9 bases between them. The length of the CDR3 is 14 residues. The CDR3 DNA sequence: TGTGCCAGCAGCCACCAGGGGATTAACTATGGCTACACCTTC. Translation gives CASSHQGINYGYTF.

This clonotype was recorded a few times. This chain joins TRBV9 and TRBJ2-5, with D tentatively TRBD1 (5 bases). The CDR3 sequence is 12 residues long. V was trimmed by 3 bases and J by 4 bases, leaving 7 bases between them. Germline V CDR1 and CDR2: SGDLS, YYNGEE. The CDR3 here is CASSATGETQYF. The CDR3 nucleotides are TGTGCCAGCAGCGCCACAGGAGAGACCCAGTACTTC.

This clonotype showed up just a few times. The J gene is TRBJ1-4, the V gene TRBV12-3 or TRBV12-4; D uncertain. V lost 6 bases and J 5 bases, leaving 16 bases between the germline ends. The CDR3 consists of 15 residues. CDR3 residues: CASSTAYRSNEKLFF. Here the CDR3 DNA reads TGTGCCAGCAGCACCGCCTACAGATCAAATGAAAAACTGTTTTTT.

This clonotype was detected only a few times. The chain recombines TRBV20-1 with TRBJ1-1, with no clear D. This CDR3 region has 15 residues. Germline V CDR1 and CDR2: DFQATT, SNEGSKA (reference sequence). V was pared by 1 base and J by 1 base, with 13 bases between. CDR3 bases: TGCAGTGCTAGAGGCCCCAGGACTGAGAACACTGAAGCTTTCTTT. Its protein product is CSARGPRTENTEAFF.

This clonotype was observed at least ten times. V is TRBV20-1 and J is TRBJ2-1; no clear D. Looked up from germline, CDR1 is DFQATT and CDR2 is SNEGSKA (reference sequence). V gave up 0 bases and J gave up 4 bases, with 19 bases separating them. The CDR3 extends over 17 amino acids. The CDR3 reads CSARDWGWTETYNEQFF. The DNA for the CDR3 is TGCAGTGCTAGAGATTGGGGATGGACGGAGACATACAATGAGCAGTTCTTC.

This clonotype was counted a few times. The chain has TRBV14 and TRBJ2-7; D may be TRBD2 (6 bases). The CDR3 has 13 amino acids. Trimming removed 1 base from V and 12 bases from J, with 16 bases in between. From germline, CDR1 is SGHDN and CDR2 FVKESK. The CDR3 sequence is CASSQGDRERRYF. In DNA form, the CDR3 reads TGTGCCAGCAGCCAAGGGGACCGGGAGAGGAGGTACTTC.

This clonotype has at least ten counts. Here the CDR3 reads CAISQDLAKNIQYF. In DNA form, the CDR3 reads TGTGCCATCAGTCAGGATCTAGCCAAAAACATTCAGTACTTC. This chain joins TRBV10-3 and TRBJ2-4; D is undetermined. This CDR3 spans 14 amino acids. Per germline, CDR1 ENHRY and CDR2 SYGVKD. Trimming cost V 5 bases and J 0 bases, with 8 bases left between them.

This clonotype was seen many times. The CDR3 region is CASSQVVAGSLNTEAFF. The CDR3, as DNA: TGCGCCAGCAGCCAAGTGGTGGCAGGGTCTCTGAACACTGAAGCTTTCTTT. The rearrangement uses TRBV4-1 and TRBJ1-1, with D maybe TRBD1 (5 bases). CDR1 and CDR2 from the germline V gene are MGHRA and YSYEKL. The CDR3 is 17 amino acids. V was trimmed by 1 base and J by 0 bases, leaving 15 bases between them.

In this sample, this clonotype turned up many times. The chain has TRBV5-1 and TRBJ2-1, with TRBD1 matching over 12 bases. The V segment lost 4 bases and the J segment 10 bases; nucleotides outside the gene matches: 3. Germline CDR1 SGHRS, CDR2 YFSETQ. CDR3 length: 13 amino acids. The CDR3 is CASSPGQGAEQFF. The CDR3 coding sequence is TGCGCCAGCAGCCCGGGACAGGGGGCAGAGCAGTTCTTC.

The chain recombines TRBV20-1 with TRBJ2-6; D is undetermined. Germline V lookup: CDR1 DFQATT, CDR2 SNEGSKA (reference sequence). V lost 1 base, J lost 0 bases, and 7 bases lay in between. This CDR3 region has 15 residues. The CDR3 DNA follows: TGCAGTGCTAGAGCTTTACACTCTGGGGCCAACGTCCTGACTTTC. This sequence encodes CSARALHSGANVLTF.

This clonotype was found many times. The V call is TRBV20-1, the J call TRBJ1-1; 7 nucleotides align to TRBD1. V lost 3 bases to trimming and J lost 4 bases; unmatched junction nucleotides: 8. Looked up from germline, CDR1 is DFQATT and CDR2 is SNEGSKA (reference sequence). The CDR3 length is 14 residues. The CDR3 spells CSASQGEMVTEAFF. The CDR3, as DNA: TGCAGTGCTAGTCAGGGGGAAATGGTCACTGAAGCTTTCTTT.

This clonotype showed up just a few times. The chain couples TRBV2 to TRBJ1-5, with D maybe TRBD1 (5 bases). The V gene's germline CDR1 is SNHLY and CDR2 FYNNEI. Between the trimmed V and J ends, which lost 3 bases and 6 bases, there was a span of 9 bases. This CDR3 has 13 amino acids. CDR3 sequence: CASSDQGVQPQHF. CDR3 bases: TGTGCCAGCAGTGATCAGGGAGTTCAGCCCCAGCATTTT.

A few counts support this clonotype. The chain combines TRBV4-3 with TRBJ2-5; 11 bases map to TRBD2. With 3 bases clipped from V and 1 base from J, the junction kept 10 bases outside the gene matches. The CDR3 is made up of 18 amino acids. Germline CDR1 LGHNA, CDR2 YSLEER. Here the CDR3 reads CASSQGIAGGMIQETQYF. As DNA, the CDR3 is TGCGCCAGCAGCCAGGGAATAGCGGGAGGGATGATCCAAGAGACCCAGTACTTC.

This clonotype appeared a few times. The rearrangement joins TRBV12-3 or TRBV12-4 to TRBJ2-2; unclear D gene. The V end lost 3 bases, the J end lost 7 bases, and 12 bases lay between the germline ends. This CDR3 has 14 residues. The CDR3 is CASSLARSGGELFF. The CDR3 DNA follows: TGTGCCAGCAGTTTGGCCAGGAGTGGCGGGGAGCTGTTTTTT.

This chain connects TRBV20-1 to TRBJ1-5, with D possibly TRBD1 on 6 matching bases. Germline V gives CDR1 DFQATT, CDR2 SNEGSKA (reference sequence). The CDR3 covers 14 residues. V was shortened by 3 bases and J by 0 bases, with 9 bases between the two germline ends. The CDR3: CSARQGNSNQPQHF. In DNA form, the CDR3 reads TGCAGTGCTAGGCAGGGGAATAGCAATCAGCCCCAGCATTTT.

The V call is TRBV29-1, the J call TRBJ2-7; 11 nucleotides line up with TRBD1. The germline CDR1 and CDR2 sequences are SQVTM and ANQGSEA. Trimming cost V 6 bases and J 3 bases; bases outside gene matches: 7. This CDR3 spans 14 amino acids. The CDR3 loop reads CSVAAGTGGYEQYF. The DNA for the CDR3 is TGCAGCGTAGCAGCCGGGACAGGGGGCTACGAGCAGTACTTC.

V is TRBV29-1 and J is TRBJ1-1, with TRBD1 matching over 7 bases. CDR1 and CDR2 (germline): SQVTM, ANQGSEA. V gave up 7 bases and J gave up 2 bases; unmatched junction bases: 7. The CDR3 contains 13 residues. The CDR3 here is CSAAGQLNTEAFF. In DNA form, the CDR3 reads TGCAGCGCAGCGGGACAGCTTAACACTGAAGCTTTCTTT.